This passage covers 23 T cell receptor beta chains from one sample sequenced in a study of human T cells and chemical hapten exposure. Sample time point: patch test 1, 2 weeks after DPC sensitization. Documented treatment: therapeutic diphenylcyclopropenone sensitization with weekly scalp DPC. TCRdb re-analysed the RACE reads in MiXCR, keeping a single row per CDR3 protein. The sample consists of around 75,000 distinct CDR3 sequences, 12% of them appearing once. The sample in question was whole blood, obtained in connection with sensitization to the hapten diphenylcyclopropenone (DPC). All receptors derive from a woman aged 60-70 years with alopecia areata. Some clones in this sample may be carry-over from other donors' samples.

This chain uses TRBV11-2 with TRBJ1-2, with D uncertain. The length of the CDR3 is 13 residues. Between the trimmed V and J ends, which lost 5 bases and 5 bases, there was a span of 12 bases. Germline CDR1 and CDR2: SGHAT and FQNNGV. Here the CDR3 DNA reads TGTGCCAGCAGCCCAACGTCGGATTATGGCTACACCTTC. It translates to CASSPTSDYGYTF.

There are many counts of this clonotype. CDR3 sequence reads: CASSSRTSQETQYF. The DNA for the CDR3 is TGCGCCAGCAGCTCCCGGACTTCTCAAGAGACCCAGTACTTC. This rearrangement joins TRBV5-1 to TRBJ2-5; weak D call: TRBD2 (5 bases). CDR1 is SGHRS, CDR2 YFSETQ, per germline. Deletions cut 3 bases from V and 2 bases from J, with 11 bases between. The length of the CDR3 is 14 residues.

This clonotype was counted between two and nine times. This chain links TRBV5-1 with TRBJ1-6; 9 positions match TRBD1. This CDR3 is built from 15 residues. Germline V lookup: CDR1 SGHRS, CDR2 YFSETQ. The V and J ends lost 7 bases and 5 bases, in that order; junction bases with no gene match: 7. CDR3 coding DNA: TGCGCCAGCCAACGCGGGACAGGGAATAATTCACCCCTCCACTTT. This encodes CASQRGTGNNSPLHF.

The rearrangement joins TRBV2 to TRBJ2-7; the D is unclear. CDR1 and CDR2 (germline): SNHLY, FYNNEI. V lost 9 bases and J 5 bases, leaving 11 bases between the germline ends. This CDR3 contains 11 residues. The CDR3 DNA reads TGTGCCAGTTCCTATCAGCACGAGCAGTACTTC. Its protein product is CASSYQHEQYF.

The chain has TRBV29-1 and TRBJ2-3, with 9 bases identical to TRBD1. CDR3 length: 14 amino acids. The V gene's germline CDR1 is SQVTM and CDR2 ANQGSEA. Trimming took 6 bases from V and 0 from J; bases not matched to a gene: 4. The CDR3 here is CSVGTGSSTDTQYF. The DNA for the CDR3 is TGCAGCGTCGGGACAGGGAGTAGCACAGATACGCAGTATTTT.

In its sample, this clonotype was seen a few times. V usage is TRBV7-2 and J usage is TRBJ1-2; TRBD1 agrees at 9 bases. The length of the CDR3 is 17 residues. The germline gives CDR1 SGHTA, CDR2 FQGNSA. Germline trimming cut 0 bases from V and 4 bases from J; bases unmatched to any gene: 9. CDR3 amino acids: CASSLAHMGQGSYGYTF. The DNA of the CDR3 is TGTGCCAGCAGCTTAGCGCACATGGGACAGGGAAGCTATGGCTACACCTTC.

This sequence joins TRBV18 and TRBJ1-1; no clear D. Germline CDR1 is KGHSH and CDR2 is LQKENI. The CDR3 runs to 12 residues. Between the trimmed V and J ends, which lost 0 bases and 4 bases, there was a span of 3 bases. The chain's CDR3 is CASSPPLTEAFF. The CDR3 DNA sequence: TGTGCCAGCTCACCACCCCTCACTGAAGCTTTCTTT.

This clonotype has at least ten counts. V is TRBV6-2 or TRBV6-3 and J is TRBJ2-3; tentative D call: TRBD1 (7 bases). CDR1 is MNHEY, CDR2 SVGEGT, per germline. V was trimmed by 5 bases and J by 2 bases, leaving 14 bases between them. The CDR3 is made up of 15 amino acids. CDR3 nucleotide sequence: TGTGCCAGCAGTCGACAGGGAGGAAACACAGATACGCAGTATTTT. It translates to CASSRQGGNTDTQYF.

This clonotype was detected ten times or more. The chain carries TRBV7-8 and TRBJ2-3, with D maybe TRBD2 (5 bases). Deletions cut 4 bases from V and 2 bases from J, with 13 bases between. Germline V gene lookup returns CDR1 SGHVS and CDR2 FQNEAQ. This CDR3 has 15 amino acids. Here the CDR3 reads CASSSRRDYTDTQYF. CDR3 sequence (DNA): TGTGCCAGCAGCTCTAGACGGGATTACACAGATACGCAGTATTTT. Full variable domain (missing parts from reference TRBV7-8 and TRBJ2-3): GAGVSQSPRYKVAKRGQDVALRCDPISGHVSLFWYQQALGQGPEFLTYFQNEAQLDKSGLPSDRFFAERPEGSVSTLKIQRTQQEDSAVYLCASSSRRDYTDTQYFGPGTRLTVL.

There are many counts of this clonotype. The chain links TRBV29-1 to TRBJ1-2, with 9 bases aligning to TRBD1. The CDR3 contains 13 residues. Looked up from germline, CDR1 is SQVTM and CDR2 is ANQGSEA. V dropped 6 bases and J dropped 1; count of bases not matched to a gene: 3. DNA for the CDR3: TGCAGCGTATTGGGACAGGGTAACTATGGCTACACCTTC. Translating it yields CSVLGQGNYGYTF.

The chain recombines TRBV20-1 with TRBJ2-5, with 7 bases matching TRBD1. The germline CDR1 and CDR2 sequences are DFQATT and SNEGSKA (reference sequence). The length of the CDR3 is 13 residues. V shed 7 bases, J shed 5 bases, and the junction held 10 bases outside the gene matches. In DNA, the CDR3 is TGCAGTGGCCAGACAGGGCCCCCTGAGACCCAGTACTTC. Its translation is CSGQTGPPETQYF.

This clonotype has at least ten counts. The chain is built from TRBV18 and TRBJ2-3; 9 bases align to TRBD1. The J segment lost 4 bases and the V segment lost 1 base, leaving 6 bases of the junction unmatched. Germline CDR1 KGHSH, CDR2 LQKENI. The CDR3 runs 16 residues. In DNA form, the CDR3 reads TGTGCCAGCTCACCACGGGGGGGACAGGGCTCAGATACGCAGTATTTT. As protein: CASSPRGGQGSDTQYF.

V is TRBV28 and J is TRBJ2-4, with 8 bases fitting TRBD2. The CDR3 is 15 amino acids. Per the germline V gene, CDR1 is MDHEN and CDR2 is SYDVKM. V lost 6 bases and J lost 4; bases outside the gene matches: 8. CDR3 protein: CASRSGGEGKNIQYF. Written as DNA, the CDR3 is TGTGCCAGCAGATCGGGAGGGGAAGGGAAAAACATTCAGTACTTC.

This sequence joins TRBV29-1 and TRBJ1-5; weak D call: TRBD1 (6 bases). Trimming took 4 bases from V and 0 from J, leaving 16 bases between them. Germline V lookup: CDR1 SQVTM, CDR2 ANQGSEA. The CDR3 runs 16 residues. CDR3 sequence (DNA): TGCAGCGTTGGAACAGGGTCTGCTAATAGCAATCAGCCCCAGCATTTT. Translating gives CSVGTGSANSNQPQHF.

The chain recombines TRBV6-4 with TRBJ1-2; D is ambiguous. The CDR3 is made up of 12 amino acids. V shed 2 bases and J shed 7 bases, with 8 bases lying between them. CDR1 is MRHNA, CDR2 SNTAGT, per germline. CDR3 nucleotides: TGTGCCAGCAGTGACGGGTATCGTGGCTACACCTTC. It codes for CASSDGYRGYTF.

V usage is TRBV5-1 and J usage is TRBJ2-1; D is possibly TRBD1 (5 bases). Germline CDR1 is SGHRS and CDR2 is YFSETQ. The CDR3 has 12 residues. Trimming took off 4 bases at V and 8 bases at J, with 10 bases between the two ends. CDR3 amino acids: CASSHRSDEQFF. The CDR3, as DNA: TGCGCCAGCAGCCACAGGAGTGATGAGCAGTTCTTC.

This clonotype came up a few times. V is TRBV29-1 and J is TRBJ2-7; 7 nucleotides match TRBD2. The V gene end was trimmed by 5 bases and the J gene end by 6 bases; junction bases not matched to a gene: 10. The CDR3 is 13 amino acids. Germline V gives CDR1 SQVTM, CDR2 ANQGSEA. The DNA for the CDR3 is TGCAGCGTTCGGCTAGCGGCGACCGGCGAGCAGTACTTC. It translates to CSVRLAATGEQYF.

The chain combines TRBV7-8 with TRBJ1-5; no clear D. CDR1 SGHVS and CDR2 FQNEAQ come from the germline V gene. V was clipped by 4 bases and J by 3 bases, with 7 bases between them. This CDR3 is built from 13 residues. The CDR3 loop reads CASSSVYNQPQHF. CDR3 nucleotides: TGTGCCAGCAGCTCTGTATACAATCAGCCCCAGCATTTT. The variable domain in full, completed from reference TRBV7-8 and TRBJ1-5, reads GAGVSQSPRYKVAKRGQDVALRCDPISGHVSLFWYQQALGQGPEFLTYFQNEAQLDKSGLPSDRFFAERPEGSVSTLKIQRTQQEDSAVYLCASSSVYNQPQHFGDGTRLSIL.

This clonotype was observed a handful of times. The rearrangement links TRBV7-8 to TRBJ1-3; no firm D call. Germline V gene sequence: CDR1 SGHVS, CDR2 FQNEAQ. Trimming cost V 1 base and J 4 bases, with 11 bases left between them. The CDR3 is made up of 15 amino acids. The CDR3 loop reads CASSLVAGSGNTIYF. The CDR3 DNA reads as TGTGCCAGCAGCTTAGTGGCGGGTTCCGGAAACACCATATATTTT.

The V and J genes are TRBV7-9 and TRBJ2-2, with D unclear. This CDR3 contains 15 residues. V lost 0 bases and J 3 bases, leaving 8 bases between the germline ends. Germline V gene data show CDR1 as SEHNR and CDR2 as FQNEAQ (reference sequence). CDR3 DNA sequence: TGTGCCAGCAGCTTAGCCCGGACGGACACCGGGGAGCTGTTTTTT. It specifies CASSLARTDTGELFF.

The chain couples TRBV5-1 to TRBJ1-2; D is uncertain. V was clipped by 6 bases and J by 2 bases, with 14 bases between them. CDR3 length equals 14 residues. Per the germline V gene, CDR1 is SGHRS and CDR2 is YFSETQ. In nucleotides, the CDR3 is TGCGCCAGCACTCCCGGGCCCATCAACTATGGCTACACCTTC. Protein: CASTPGPINYGYTF.

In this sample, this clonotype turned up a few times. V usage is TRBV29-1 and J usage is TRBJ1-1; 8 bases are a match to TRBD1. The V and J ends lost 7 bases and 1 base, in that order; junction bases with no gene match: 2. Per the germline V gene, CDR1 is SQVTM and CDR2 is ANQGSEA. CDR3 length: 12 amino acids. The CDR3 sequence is CSAGTGNTEAFF. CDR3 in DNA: TGCAGCGCCGGGACAGGGAACACTGAAGCTTTCTTT.

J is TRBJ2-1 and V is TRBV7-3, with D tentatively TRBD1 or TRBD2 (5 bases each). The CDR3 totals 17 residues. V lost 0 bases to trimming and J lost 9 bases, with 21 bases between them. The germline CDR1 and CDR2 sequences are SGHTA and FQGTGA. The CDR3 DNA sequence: TGTGCCAGCAGCTTAACGGGCGAGGGGCCTTCGCTCGGTGAGCAGTTCTTC. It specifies CASSLTGEGPSLGEQFF.